This TCR beta chain was sequenced in a study of regulatory T cells in long-lasting Graves disease. On this clonotype itself: Its antigen is still unknown.

V gave up 1 base and J gave up 11 bases; unmatched junction bases: 8. The CDR3 is 16 residues long. Germline V lookup: CDR1 LGHDT, CDR2 YNNKEL (reference sequence). For TCR beta, libraries came from iRepertoire HTBI primers and Arm-PCR of CDR3 regions. MiXCR, applied by TCRdb to the multiplex PCR reads, yields one record per CDR3 protein. This table has roughly 610,000 distinct CDR3 sequences, approximately 15% appearing once. Stated time point: newly diagnosed GD, antithyroid drugs for less than 3 months. Following extraction of RNA from PBMCs, that RNA was used to make the TCR library. Study outcomes and limitations: Sample size, which was small, may have reduced accuracy.

Another study also made use of these data, one on T cells in Graves' hyperthyroidism and ophthalmopathy. That report notes: With the HTBI primer set, the TCR CDR3 went through a first round of RT-PCR.

This chain connects TRBV3-1 to TRBJ2-4; 13 positions match TRBD2. The sequencing used peripheral blood mononuclear cells (PBMCs), collected at new diagnosis, from a patient treated with antithyroid drugs. The receptor's source is a woman in her 30s with Graves disease. CDR3 residues: CASSQVGVLAGGVQYF. The CDR3 DNA reads TGTGCCAGCAGCCAAGTGGGGGTACTAGCGGGAGGGGTTCAGTACTTC.